This passage covers 22 T cell receptor beta chains from one sample sequenced in a study of cytomegalovirus exposure and HLA in healthy donors. Researchers ran the PCR with 60 Vbeta and 13 Jbeta primers. Method: immunoSEQ multiplex PCR; TCRdb's copy keeps in-frame clones and lacks some. The repertoire holds fewer than 250,000 clones, around 77% seen once, with approximately 1.5% in the top ten. Sequences were obtained from PBMCs. Source of these receptors: a woman under 30 in good health and CMV-seronegative.

In DNA form, the CDR3 reads TGTGCCAGCAGTGAACTCTCCTACGAGCAGTACTTC. This sequence encodes CASSELSYEQYF. The gene calls are TRBV6-1 and TRBJ2-7; no clear D gene. The CDR3 is 12 residues long. Germline lookup yields CDR1 MNHNS and CDR2 SASEGT. The germline V and J ends were trimmed by 2 bases and 0 bases, with 2 bases remaining between them.

The chain joins TRBV7-3 to TRBJ2-7; no clear D. V lost 0 bases, J lost 5 bases, and 8 bases lay in between. The CDR3 is 13 residues long. Germline V gives CDR1 SGHTA, CDR2 FQGTGA. CDR3 protein: CASSLTSRNEQYF. CDR3 in DNA: TGTGCCAGCAGCTTAACGTCCAGGAACGAGCAGTACTTC.

This clone was counted between two and nine times. The J gene is TRBJ2-3, the V gene TRBV9; 8 nucleotides match TRBD2. Germline V lookup: CDR1 SGDLS, CDR2 YYNGEE. CDR3 length: 16 amino acids. V lost 0 bases, J lost 2 bases, and 5 bases stayed unmatched. The CDR3 region is CASSVGDSGTTDTQYF. DNA of the CDR3: TGTGCCAGCAGCGTAGGGGATAGCGGGACCACAGATACGCAGTATTTT.

The chain is built from TRBV4-1 and TRBJ2-7; a possible D gene is TRBD1 (5 bases). The germline V and J ends were trimmed by 0 bases and 6 bases, with 15 bases remaining between them. Germline values: CDR1 MGHRA, CDR2 YSYEKL. The length of the CDR3 is 15 residues. In DNA form, the CDR3 reads TGCGCCAGCAGCCAAGAGGCTGGGGCTCTCCGCGAGCAGTACTTC. Translated: CASSQEAGALREQYF.

The rearrangement joins TRBV5-1 to TRBJ1-1; D call uncertain. The CDR3 runs to 13 residues. The germline V and J ends were trimmed by 5 bases and 1 base, with 9 bases remaining between them. CDR1 SGHRS and CDR2 YFSETQ come from the germline V gene. The CDR3 loop is CASRSAGNTEAFF. In nucleotides, the CDR3 is TGCGCCAGCAGGTCCGCAGGGAACACTGAAGCTTTCTTT.

A single count supports this clone. Written as DNA, the CDR3 is TGTGCCAGCAGCTTACCGGGACTAGCGGGATGGGAGCAGTACTTC. Its protein product is CASSLPGLAGWEQYF. V and J are TRBV11-1 and TRBJ2-7; 13 nucleotides line up with TRBD2. V lost 2 bases to trimming and J lost 7 bases; unmatched junction nucleotides: 5. Germline CDR1 and CDR2: SGHAT and FQDESV (reference sequence). The CDR3 is 15 amino acids.

The rearrangement joins TRBV19 to TRBJ1-1; D unresolved. CDR1 and CDR2 from the germline V gene are LNHDA and SQIVND (reference sequence). V shed 4 bases and J shed 8 bases, with 8 bases lying between them. CDR3 length equals 11 residues. As DNA, the CDR3 is TGTGCCAGTAGTAGCGCGGAAGAAGCTTTCTTT. Translated, it gives CASSSAEEAFF.

CDR3 coding DNA: TGTGCCAGCAGTTATATGCGGGGTCTAGATACGCAGTATTTT. Translating it yields CASSYMRGLDTQYF. This chain links TRBV6-6 with TRBJ2-3; the D gene is possibly TRBD2 (6 bases). Trimming cost V 3 bases and J 5 bases, with 12 bases left between them. This CDR3 is built from 14 residues. Germline CDR1 is MNHNY and CDR2 is SVGAGI (reference sequence).

The V call is TRBV7-9, the J call TRBJ2-5; D is perhaps TRBD1 (6 bases). CDR3 length: 15 amino acids. Trimming stripped 6 bases from V and 5 bases from J, with 19 bases between. The germline gives CDR1 SEHNR, CDR2 FQNEAQ (reference sequence). CDR3 sequence: CASSLLQGSGETQYF. The CDR3 DNA reads as TGTGCCAGCAGTTTACTGCAGGGGTCGGGGGAGACCCAGTACTTC.

J is TRBJ2-1 and V is TRBV5-1; 8 positions match TRBD2. Germline values: CDR1 SGHRS, CDR2 YFSETQ. V lost 0 bases to trimming and J lost 7 bases; unmatched junction nucleotides: 12. CDR3 size: 17 residues. CDR3 protein: CASSLAVAGGLMNEQFF. In DNA form, the CDR3 reads TGCGCCAGCAGCTTGGCGGTGGCGGGAGGTCTGATGAATGAGCAGTTCTTC.

This rearrangement joins TRBV10-1 to TRBJ2-3, with D perhaps TRBD1 (6 bases). The ends were cut back, 2 bases at V and 1 base at J, with 10 bases in the middle. This CDR3 is 15 amino acids long. Germline-derived CDR1 and CDR2 are WNHNN and SYGVQD (reference sequence). CDR3 sequence reads: CASSEEQGGTDTQYF. For the CDR3, the DNA is TGCGCCAGCAGTGAGGAACAGGGAGGCACAGATACGCAGTATTTT.

The V and J genes are TRBV20-1 and TRBJ2-3; D remains unclear. The CDR3 totals 11 residues. CDR1 is DFQATT and CDR2 is SNEGSKA in the germline V gene (reference sequence). V gave up 4 bases and J gave up 7 bases, with 9 bases separating them. The CDR3 protein is CSANSPYTQYF. The DNA of the CDR3 is TGCAGTGCTAATTCTCCTTATACGCAGTATTTT.

This clone was found a few times. The chain recombines TRBV28 with TRBJ1-2; TRBD1 matches 8 bases. Per the germline V gene, CDR1 is MDHEN and CDR2 is SYDVKM. This CDR3 spans 14 amino acids. J lost 7 bases, V lost 2 bases, and 6 bases had no gene match. The CDR3 region has the DNA TGTGCCAGCAGTTTAGGGACAGGTACTTTTGGCTACACCTTC. Its protein is CASSLGTGTFGYTF.

J is TRBJ2-7 and V is TRBV6-5; D is possibly TRBD2 (5 bases). This CDR3 is 15 amino acids long. Trimming took 6 bases from V and 0 from J, leaving 15 bases between them. The V gene's germline CDR1 is MNHEY and CDR2 SVGAGI. CDR3 sequence (DNA): TGTGCCAGCAGCCACCGCGAGGGCGGCTCCTACGAGCAGTACTTC. This encodes CASSHREGGSYEQYF.

The chain is built from TRBV29-1 and TRBJ1-1, with D unclear. Germline values: CDR1 SQVTM, CDR2 ANQGSEA. The CDR3 contains 13 residues. The V and J ends lost 4 bases and 1 base respectively, with 10 bases between them. DNA of the CDR3: TGCAGCGTTGCCTTATTCCCGAACACTGAAGCTTTCTTT. Amino acids: CSVALFPNTEAFF.

The genes are TRBV4-1 and TRBJ2-6; 11 bases fit TRBD1. CDR1 is MGHRA, CDR2 YSYEKL, per germline. The V segment lost 5 bases and the J segment 0 bases; nucleotides outside the gene matches: 12. The CDR3 spans 20 residues. The CDR3 region is CASSERDRGTRISGANVLTF. The CDR3 DNA sequence: TGCGCCAGCAGCGAGCGGGACAGGGGGACTCGAATCTCTGGGGCCAACGTCCTGACTTTC.

This clone was observed a few times. The chain uses TRBV4-1 and TRBJ1-5; 7 bases are a match to TRBD1. Trimming removed 4 bases from V and 6 bases from J; junction bases left unmatched: 6. Germline-derived CDR1 and CDR2 are MGHRA and YSYEKL. CDR3 length: 14 residues. The CDR3 nucleotides read TGCGCCAGCAGCCGAACAGGGGAAGGTCAGCCCCAGCATTTT. Translating gives CASSRTGEGQPQHF.

The sample holds a few counts of this clone. This sequence joins TRBV19 and TRBJ2-2; 9 nucleotides agree with TRBD1. The CDR3 is 16 amino acids. Trimming at V came to 6 bases and at J to 3 bases, leaving 8 bases not matched to a gene. The V gene's germline CDR1 is LNHDA and CDR2 SQIVND (reference sequence). The CDR3 loop reads CASSHRGQGDTGELFF. CDR3 sequence (DNA): TGTGCCAGTAGCCACCGGGGACAGGGTGACACCGGGGAGCTGTTTTTT.

This clone was found a few times. The CDR3 is CAISESGGARSPLHF. CDR3 DNA sequence: TGTGCCATCAGTGAGTCGGGAGGGGCAAGATCACCCCTCCACTTT. The chain couples TRBV10-3 to TRBJ1-6, with a possible D match to TRBD1 (5 bases). This CDR3 is built from 15 residues. Per the germline V gene, CDR1 is ENHRY and CDR2 is SYGVKD. Trimming took off 0 bases at V and 10 bases at J, with 13 bases between the two ends.

This chain's CDR3 is CASSLALAGDEQYF. The CDR3 DNA sequence: TGTGCCAGCAGCTTGGCCCTAGCGGGAGACGAGCAGTACTTC. The chain carries TRBV5-6 and TRBJ2-7; the match to TRBD2 covers 10 bases. The CDR3 sequence is 14 residues long. With 0 bases clipped from V and 5 bases from J, the junction kept 2 bases outside the gene matches. In germline, CDR1 is SGHDT, CDR2 YYEEEE.

V usage is TRBV7-9 and J usage is TRBJ2-7; 7 bases match TRBD1. From germline, CDR1 is SEHNR and CDR2 FQNEAQ (reference sequence). This CDR3 has 13 amino acids. V dropped 4 bases and J dropped 7; count of bases not matched to a gene: 7. The CDR3, as DNA: TGTGCCAGCAGCTCCGACAGGGCGGAAGAGCAGTACTTC. Amino acids: CASSSDRAEEQYF. Filled out from reference TRBV7-9 and TRBJ2-7, the complete variable domain reads DTGVSQNPRHKITKRGQNVTFRCDPISEHNRLYWYRQTLGQGPEFLTYFQNEAQLEKSRLLSDRFSAERPKGSFSTLEIQRTEQGDSAMYLCASSSDRAEEQYFGPGTRLTVT.

The rearrangement joins TRBV29-1 to TRBJ2-2, with TRBD2 matching 7 bases. This CDR3 is built from 14 residues. Germline V lookup: CDR1 SQVTM, CDR2 ANQGSEA. V shed 5 bases, J shed 5 bases, and the junction held 8 bases outside the gene matches. This CDR3 reads CSVSAGVNTGELFF. CDR3 DNA: TGCAGCGTTTCGGCGGGAGTAAATACCGGGGAGCTGTTTTTT.